This is a list of T cell receptor beta chains from one sample in a study of PD-1 blockade in classical Hodgkin lymphoma. Assay: immunoSEQ multiplex PCR; the TCRdb copy retains only in-frame clones and omits some. The sample holds around 9,000 clones, 80% to 85% seen once. Sequences were derived from CD8+ T cells from blood, sampled before the fourth cycle of nivolumab. The receptors were sampled from a human donor with classical Hodgkin lymphoma. Each CDR3 is given with its conserved first and last residue. Each record gives: CDR3 protein, CDR3 DNA, D gene, clone size, J gene, V gene. A D gene is named only where the DNA matches it firmly. Some rows mark clone size as missing; the rest say once, few, many or name a class of expanded clone.

cdr3_aa: CASSGGDGTGFGYTF
cdr3_nt: TGTGCCAGCAGTGGGGGGGACGGGACAGGCTTTGGCTACACCTTC
d_call: TRBD1
clone_size: -
j_call: TRBJ1-2
v_call: TRBV6-1

cdr3_aa: CSALTEEYGYTF
cdr3_nt: TGCAGCGCCCTGACAGAGGAGTATGGCTACACCTTC
d_call: -
clone_size: -
j_call: TRBJ1-2
v_call: TRBV29-1

cdr3_aa: CASSLLAGDERDEQFF
cdr3_nt: TGTGCCAGCAGCCTTCTAGCGGGGGATGAACGCGATGAGCAGTTCTTC
d_call: TRBD2
clone_size: -
j_call: TRBJ2-1
v_call: TRBV2

cdr3_aa: CASSFGQSEAFF
cdr3_nt: TGTGCCAGCAGTTTCGGCCAGTCTGAAGCTTTCTTT
d_call: -
clone_size: -
j_call: TRBJ1-1
v_call: TRBV6-6

cdr3_aa: CASSLSGDTQYF
cdr3_nt: TGCGCCAGCAGCTTGTCCGGAGATACGCAGTATTTT
d_call: -
clone_size: -
j_call: TRBJ2-3
v_call: TRBV5-1

cdr3_aa: CAWSVDMHNEQFF
cdr3_nt: TGTGCCTGGAGTGTCGATATGCACAATGAGCAGTTCTTC
d_call: -
clone_size: -
j_call: TRBJ2-1
v_call: TRBV30

cdr3_aa: CASSPWGGLATEAFF
cdr3_nt: TGTGCCAGCAGCCCTTGGGGCGGGTTGGCCACTGAAGCTTTCTTT
d_call: -
clone_size: -
j_call: TRBJ1-1
v_call: TRBV5-4

cdr3_aa: CASSPVGDTQYF
cdr3_nt: TGTGCCAGCAGCCCCGTTGGAGATACGCAGTATTTT
d_call: -
clone_size: -
j_call: TRBJ2-3
v_call: TRBV11-2

cdr3_aa: CAWIYSTGELFF
cdr3_nt: TGTGCCTGGATCTACTCCACCGGGGAGCTGTTTTTT
d_call: -
clone_size: -
j_call: TRBJ2-2
v_call: TRBV30

cdr3_aa: CASSLVPEMNTEAFF
cdr3_nt: TGTGCCAGCAGCTTAGTCCCAGAGATGAACACTGAAGCTTTCTTT
d_call: -
clone_size: -
j_call: TRBJ1-1
v_call: TRBV11-2

cdr3_aa: CASSKREITIVKGNTEAFF
cdr3_nt: TGTGCCAGCAGCAAGAGAGAAATAACTATCGTGAAAGGGAACACTGAAGCTTTCTTT
d_call: -
clone_size: -
j_call: TRBJ1-1
v_call: TRBV7-8

cdr3_aa: CASSLGQGKETQYF
cdr3_nt: TGTGCCAGCAGCTTGGGACAGGGGAAAGAGACCCAGTACTTC
d_call: TRBD1
clone_size: once
j_call: TRBJ2-5
v_call: TRBV5-6

cdr3_aa: CTSSIDGQPYNSPLHF
cdr3_nt: TGTACCAGTAGTATTGACGGACAGCCCTATAATTCACCCCTCCACTTT
d_call: -
clone_size: -
j_call: TRBJ1-6
v_call: TRBV19

cdr3_aa: CATSRESGSRIRYTEAFF
cdr3_nt: TGTGCCACCAGCAGGGAAAGTGGTTCGCGGATCAGATACACTGAAGCTTTCTTT
d_call: -
clone_size: -
j_call: TRBJ1-1
v_call: TRBV15

cdr3_aa: CASSISVAQPQHF
cdr3_nt: TGTGCCAGTAGTATCAGTGTGGCTCAGCCCCAGCATTTT
d_call: -
clone_size: -
j_call: TRBJ1-5
v_call: TRBV19

cdr3_aa: CASSGTGISEAFF
cdr3_nt: TGTGCCAGCAGCGGGACAGGGATCTCTGAAGCTTTCTTT
d_call: TRBD1
clone_size: -
j_call: TRBJ1-1
v_call: TRBV9

cdr3_aa: CASSSRQRGGHNEQFF
cdr3_nt: TGTGCCAGCAGCTCAAGACAGCGGGGGGGTCACAATGAGCAGTTCTTC
d_call: TRBD2
clone_size: -
j_call: TRBJ2-1
v_call: TRBV7-2

cdr3_aa: CASSQDETYGYTF
cdr3_nt: TGTGCCAGCAGTCAGGACGAGACCTATGGCTACACCTTC
d_call: -
clone_size: -
j_call: TRBJ1-2
v_call: TRBV6-5

cdr3_aa: CASSQGGDYTGELFF
cdr3_nt: TGTGCCAGCAGCCAGGGTGGAGATTACACCGGGGAGCTGTTTTTT
d_call: -
clone_size: -
j_call: TRBJ2-2
v_call: TRBV11-3

cdr3_aa: CASSLGDEAYEQYF
cdr3_nt: TGTGCCAGCAGCTTGGGTGACGAAGCCTACGAGCAGTACTTC
d_call: -
clone_size: -
j_call: TRBJ2-7
v_call: TRBV5-4

cdr3_aa: CASSFTSDTQYF
cdr3_nt: TGCGCCAGCAGCTTCACCTCAGATACGCAGTATTTT
d_call: -
clone_size: -
j_call: TRBJ2-3
v_call: TRBV5-1

cdr3_aa: CASSQGRFFDNQPQHF
cdr3_nt: TGTGCCAGCAGTCAAGGACGGTTTTTTGACAATCAGCCCCAGCATTTT
d_call: -
clone_size: -
j_call: TRBJ1-5
v_call: TRBV6-1

cdr3_aa: CASSLVTGRPEAFF
cdr3_nt: TGTGCCAGCAGCTTAGTTACAGGGAGGCCTGAAGCTTTCTTT
d_call: -
clone_size: once
j_call: TRBJ1-1
v_call: TRBV7-9

cdr3_aa: CASSLGSSSDALHF
cdr3_nt: TGTGCCAGCAGCTTGGGGTCCTCCAGCGACGCCCTCCACTTT
d_call: -
clone_size: -
j_call: TRBJ1-6
v_call: TRBV5-6

cdr3_aa: CASSGEGATYEQYF
cdr3_nt: TGTGCCAGCAGCGGGGAGGGAGCTACCTACGAGCAGTACTTC
d_call: TRBD2
clone_size: -
j_call: TRBJ2-7
v_call: TRBV9

cdr3_aa: CASSFDRAGDTEAFF
cdr3_nt: TGTGCCAGCAGCTTCGATAGGGCGGGGGACACTGAAGCTTTCTTT
d_call: -
clone_size: -
j_call: TRBJ1-1
v_call: TRBV11-2

cdr3_aa: CASRTKYEQYF
cdr3_nt: TGTGCCAGCAGAACCAAATACGAGCAGTACTTC
d_call: -
clone_size: -
j_call: TRBJ2-7
v_call: TRBV7-9

cdr3_aa: CASSINKEAFF
cdr3_nt: TGTGCCAGTAGTATAAACAAGGAAGCTTTCTTT
d_call: -
clone_size: once
j_call: TRBJ1-1
v_call: TRBV19

cdr3_aa: CASSLKDLTNTGELFF
cdr3_nt: TGTGCCAGCAGCTTGAAAGATCTAACGAACACCGGGGAGCTGTTTTTT
d_call: -
clone_size: -
j_call: TRBJ2-2
v_call: TRBV5-6